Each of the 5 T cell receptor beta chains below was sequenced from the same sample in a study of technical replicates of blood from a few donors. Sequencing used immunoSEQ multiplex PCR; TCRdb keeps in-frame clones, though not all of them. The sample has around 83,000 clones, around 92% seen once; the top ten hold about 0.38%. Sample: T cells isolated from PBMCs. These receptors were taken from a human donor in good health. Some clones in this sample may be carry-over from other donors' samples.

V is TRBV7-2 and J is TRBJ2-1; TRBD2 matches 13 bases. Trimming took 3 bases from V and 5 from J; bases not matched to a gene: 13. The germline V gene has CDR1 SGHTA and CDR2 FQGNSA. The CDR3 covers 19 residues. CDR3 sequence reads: CASSFDGLAGVGGNNEQFF. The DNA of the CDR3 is TGTGCCAGCAGCTTCGACGGACTAGCGGGAGTGGGTGGGAACAATGAGCAGTTCTTC.

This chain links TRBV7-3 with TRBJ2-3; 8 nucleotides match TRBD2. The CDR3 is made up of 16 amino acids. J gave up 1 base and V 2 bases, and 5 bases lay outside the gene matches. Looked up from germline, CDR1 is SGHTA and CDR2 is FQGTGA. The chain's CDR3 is CASSLVAGGGTDTQYF. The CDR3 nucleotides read TGTGCCAGCAGCTTAGTTGCGGGAGGCGGCACAGATACGCAGTATTTT. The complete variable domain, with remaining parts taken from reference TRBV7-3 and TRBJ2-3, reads GAGVSQTPSNKVTEKGKYVELRCDPISGHTALYWYRQSLGQGPEFLIYFQGTGAADDSGLPNDRFFAVRPEGSVSTLKIQRTERGDSAVYLCASSLVAGGGTDTQYFGPGTRLTVL.

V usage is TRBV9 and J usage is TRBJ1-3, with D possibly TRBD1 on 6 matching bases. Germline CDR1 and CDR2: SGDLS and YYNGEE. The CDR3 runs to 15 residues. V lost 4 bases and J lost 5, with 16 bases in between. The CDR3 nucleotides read TGTGCCAGCAGCCCAGCCCAGGGGTTACGAAACACCATATATTTT. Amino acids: CASSPAQGLRNTIYF.

Here the CDR3 reads CSVSGTGATGANVLTF. The CDR3 bases are TGCAGCGTCTCTGGGACAGGGGCAACTGGGGCCAACGTCCTGACTTTC. This chain uses TRBV29-1 with TRBJ2-6; the match to TRBD1 covers 10 bases. The CDR3 is made up of 16 amino acids. Germline assignment: CDR1 SQVTM and CDR2 ANQGSEA. The J segment lost 2 bases and the V segment lost 6 bases, leaving 7 bases of the junction unmatched.

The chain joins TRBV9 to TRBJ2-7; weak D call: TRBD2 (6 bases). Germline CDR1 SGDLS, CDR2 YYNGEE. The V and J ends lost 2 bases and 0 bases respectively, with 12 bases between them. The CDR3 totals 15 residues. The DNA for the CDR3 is TGTGCCAGCAGCGTTGGGACTCCAAGCTCCTACGAGCAGTACTTC. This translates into CASSVGTPSSYEQYF. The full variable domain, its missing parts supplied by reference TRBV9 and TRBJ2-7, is DSGVTQTPKHLITATGQRVTLRCSPRSGDLSVYWYQQSLDQGLQFLIQYYNGEERAKGNILERFSAQQFPDLHSELNLSSLELGDSALYFCASSVGTPSSYEQYFGPGTRLTVT.